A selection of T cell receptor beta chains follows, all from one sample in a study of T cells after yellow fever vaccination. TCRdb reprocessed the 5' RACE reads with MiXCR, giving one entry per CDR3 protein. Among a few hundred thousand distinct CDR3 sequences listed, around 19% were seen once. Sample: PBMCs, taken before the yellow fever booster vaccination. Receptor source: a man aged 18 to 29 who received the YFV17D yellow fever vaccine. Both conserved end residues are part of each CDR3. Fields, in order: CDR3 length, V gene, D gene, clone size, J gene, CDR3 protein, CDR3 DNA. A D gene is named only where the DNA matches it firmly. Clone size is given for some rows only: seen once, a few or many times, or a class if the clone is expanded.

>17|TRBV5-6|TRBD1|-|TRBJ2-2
CASSLTPQGARTGELFF
TGTGCCAGCAGCTTGACGCCACAGGGGGCAAGGACCGGGGAGCTGTTTTTT
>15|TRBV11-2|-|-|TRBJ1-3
CASSFAGASGNTIYF
TGTGCCAGCAGCTTCGCCGGGGCGTCTGGAAACACCATATATTTT
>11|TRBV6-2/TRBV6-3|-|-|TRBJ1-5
CASRSGLAQHF
TGTGCCAGCAGGTCGGGGTTGGCCCAGCATTTT
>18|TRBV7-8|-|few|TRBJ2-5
CASSLTLSDHIFQETQYF
TGTGCCAGCAGCTTGACGCTTTCAGACCATATCTTCCAAGAGACCCAGTACTTC
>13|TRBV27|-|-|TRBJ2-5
CASRPSMMETQYF
TGTGCCAGCAGGCCCTCAATGATGGAGACCCAGTACTTC
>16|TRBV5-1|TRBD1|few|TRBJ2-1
CARSTGGTGEYNEQFF
TGCGCCAGAAGCACTGGGGGGACAGGGGAATACAATGAGCAGTTCTTC
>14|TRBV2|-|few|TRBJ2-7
CASRKGTDTYEQYF
TGTGCCAGCAGAAAAGGGACCGACACCTACGAGCAGTACTTC
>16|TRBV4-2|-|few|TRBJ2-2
CASSQNAGTNTGELFF
TGTGCCAGCAGCCAAAACGCGGGGACGAACACCGGGGAGCTGTTTTTT
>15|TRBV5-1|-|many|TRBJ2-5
CASSPRFPGWETQYF
TGCGCCAGCAGCCCCCGTTTCCCAGGCTGGGAGACCCAGTACTTC
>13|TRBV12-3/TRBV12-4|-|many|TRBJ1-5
CASTLSQGQPQHF
TGTGCCAGCACCTTGTCCCAGGGTCAGCCCCAGCATTTT
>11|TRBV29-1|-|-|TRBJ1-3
CSVEGGNTIYF
TGCAGCGTTGAAGGTGGAAACACCATATATTTT
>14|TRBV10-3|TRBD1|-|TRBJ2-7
CAISESWDRNEQYF
TGTGCCATCAGTGAGTCCTGGGACAGGAACGAGCAGTACTTC
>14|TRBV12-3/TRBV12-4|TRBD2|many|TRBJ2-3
CASISGGSTDTQYF
TGTGCCAGCATCAGCGGGGGGAGCACAGATACGCAGTATTTT
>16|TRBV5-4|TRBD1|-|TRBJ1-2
CASSLEPGQTPYGYTF
TGTGCCAGCAGCTTGGAACCGGGACAGACCCCTTATGGCTACACCTTC
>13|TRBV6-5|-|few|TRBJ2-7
CASSHGANYEQYF
TGTGCCAGCAGCCACGGGGCTAACTACGAGCAGTACTTC
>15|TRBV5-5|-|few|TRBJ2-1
CASSTGVSGNNEQFF
TGTGCCAGCAGCACCGGGGTCTCTGGAAACAATGAGCAGTTCTTC
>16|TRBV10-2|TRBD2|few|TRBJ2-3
CASSELAGPSTDTQYF
TGCGCCAGCAGTGAACTAGCGGGGCCAAGCACAGATACGCAGTATTTT
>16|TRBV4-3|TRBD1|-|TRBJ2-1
CASSHPGQGTYNEQFF
TGCGCCAGCAGCCACCCCGGACAGGGGACCTACAATGAGCAGTTCTTC
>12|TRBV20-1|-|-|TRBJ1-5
CSARGVDKAQHF
TGCAGTGCTAGAGGGGTCGATAAGGCCCAGCATTTT
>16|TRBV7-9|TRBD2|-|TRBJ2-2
CASSLPSGGGTGELFF
TGTGCCAGCAGCTTGCCCTCGGGAGGGGGAACCGGGGAGCTGTTTTTT
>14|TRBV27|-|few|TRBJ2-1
CASRSFLRKNEQFF
TGTGCCAGCAGGTCATTTTTGCGTAAGAATGAGCAGTTCTTC
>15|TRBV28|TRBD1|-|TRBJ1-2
CASSFPGRGDYGYTF
TGTGCCAGCAGTTTTCCCGGCAGGGGGGACTATGGCTACACCTTC
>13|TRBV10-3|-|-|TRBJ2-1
CAISEAPHNEQFF
TGTGCCATCAGTGAAGCGCCTCACAATGAGCAGTTCTTC
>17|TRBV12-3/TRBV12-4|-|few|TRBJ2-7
CASSLDEGVMWVDEQYF
TGTGCCAGCAGTTTAGATGAGGGGGTGATGTGGGTGGACGAGCAGTACTTC
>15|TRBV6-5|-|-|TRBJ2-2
CASSYSNGWIGELFF
TGTGCCAGCAGTTACTCGAACGGTTGGATCGGGGAGCTGTTTTTT
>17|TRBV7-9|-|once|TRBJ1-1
CASSDYGGPSGNTEAFF
TGTGCCAGCAGTGACTACGGGGGACCCTCCGGGAACACTGAAGCTTTCTTT
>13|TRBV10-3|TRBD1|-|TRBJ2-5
CANSPGGGETQYF
TGTGCCAACTCTCCAGGGGGTGGTGAGACCCAGTACTTC
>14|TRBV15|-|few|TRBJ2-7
CATSRDRLSYEQYF
TGTGCCACCAGCAGAGATCGGCTTTCCTACGAGCAGTACTTC
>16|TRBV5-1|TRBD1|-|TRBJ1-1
CASRRGGNLLDTEAFF
TGCGCCAGCAGGCGAGGGGGCAATCTTCTGGACACTGAAGCTTTCTTT
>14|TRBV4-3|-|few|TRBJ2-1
CASSQDGQGGEQFF
TGCGCCAGCAGCCAAGATGGCCAGGGAGGTGAGCAGTTCTTC
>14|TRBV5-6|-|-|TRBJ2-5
CASSPVRAEETQYF
TGTGCCAGCAGCCCCGTCAGAGCCGAAGAGACCCAGTACTTC
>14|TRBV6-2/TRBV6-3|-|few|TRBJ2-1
CATRWGGLYNEQFF
TGTGCCACCCGGTGGGGGGGCCTCTACAATGAGCAGTTCTTC
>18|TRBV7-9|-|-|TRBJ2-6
CASSGGRPQRGWANVLTF
TGTGCCAGCAGCGGGGGACGCCCGCAGAGGGGCTGGGCCAACGTCCTGACTTTC
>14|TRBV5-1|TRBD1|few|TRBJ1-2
CASSISTGSYGYTF
TGCGCCAGCAGCATTTCGACAGGGAGCTATGGCTACACCTTC
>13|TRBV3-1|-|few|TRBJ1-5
CASSQDPDQPQHF
TGTGCCAGCAGCCAAGATCCCGATCAGCCCCAGCATTTT
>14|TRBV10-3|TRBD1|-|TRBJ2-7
CAVDQGAKSYEQYF
TGTGCCGTGGATCAGGGGGCGAAATCTTACGAGCAGTACTTC
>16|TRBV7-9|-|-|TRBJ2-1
CASSLEAGKIDNEQFF
TGTGCCAGCAGCTTAGAGGCAGGGAAGATCGACAATGAGCAGTTCTTC
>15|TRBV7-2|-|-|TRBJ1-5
CASSPGEGGNQPQHF
TGTGCCAGCAGCCCAGGGGAAGGGGGCAATCAGCCCCAGCATTTT